Below, 8 T cell receptor beta chains from the same sample are listed, as sequenced in a study of B cell selection in AIRE deficiency. The regulatory T cell sort gate was CD4+CD25hiCD127low/negative. Only in-frame clones appear in the TCRdb table, and some are missing; sequencing was by immunoSEQ multiplex PCR. The sample lists 11,000 to 15,000 clones; 85% to 95% were seen once. Sequencing input: Tregs sorted from PBMCs. The source of these receptors is a human donor with AIRE deficiency.

The chain uses TRBV9 and TRBJ2-3; D is perhaps TRBD1 (5 bases). This CDR3 has 13 residues. Germline CDR1 SGDLS, CDR2 YYNGEE. V was pared by 4 bases and J by 3 bases, with 9 bases between. For the CDR3, the DNA is TGTGCCAGCAGCTCGACAGCGACAGATACGCAGTATTTT. As protein: CASSSTATDTQYF. The entire variable domain, with the rest obtained from reference TRBV9 and TRBJ2-3, is as follows: DSGVTQTPKHLITATGQRVTLRCSPRSGDLSVYWYQQSLDQGLQFLIQYYNGEERAKGNILERFSAQQFPDLHSELNLSSLELGDSALYFCASSSTATDTQYFGPGTRLTVL.

V and J are TRBV30 and TRBJ1-5; D is uncertain. CDR3 length: 13 amino acids. Between the trimmed V and J ends, which lost 1 base and 1 base, there was a span of 5 bases. The V gene's germline CDR1 is GTSNPN and CDR2 SVGIG (reference sequence). The CDR3 DNA is TGTGCCTGGAGTGGACCGAGCAATCAGCCCCAGCATTTT. The encoded protein is CAWSGPSNQPQHF.

This CDR3 is CSVEGPGGGETQYF. The CDR3 nucleotides read TGCAGCGTTGAAGGGCCAGGGGGCGGGGAGACCCAGTACTTC. V usage is TRBV29-1 and J usage is TRBJ2-5; 8 bases align to TRBD1. The germline CDR1 and CDR2 sequences are SQVTM and ANQGSEA. The CDR3 is 14 residues long. The V gene end was trimmed by 1 base and the J gene end by 5 bases; junction bases not matched to a gene: 6.

The chain links TRBV7-5 to TRBJ2-3; the D call TRBD2 from the table was never checked on the DNA. TRBV7-5 is a known pseudogene. This CDR3 comprises 15 residues. The CDR3 coding sequence is TGTGCCAGCAGCATCAAGCGTTCCGAGGCAGATACGCAGTATTTT. Encoded protein: CASSIKRSEADTQYF.

In DNA form, the CDR3 reads TGTGCCAGTAGTATAGAGGGGGCCGGGGAGCTGTTTTTT. Translation: CASSIEGAGELFF. The V call is TRBV19, the J call TRBJ2-2; D tentatively fits TRBD1 or TRBD2 (5 bases each). V lost 0 bases, J lost 6 bases, and 5 bases lay in between. The CDR3 consists of 13 residues. Per the germline V gene, CDR1 is LNHDA and CDR2 is SQIVND (reference sequence).

The sample holds one count of this clone. The V and J genes are TRBV15 and TRBJ1-2; D is undetermined. Germline V gene lookup returns CDR1 LNHNV and CDR2 YYDKDF (reference sequence). The CDR3 is made up of 15 amino acids. V lost 0 bases, J lost 3 bases, and 11 bases lay in between. The CDR3 nucleotides are TGTGCCACCAGCAGAGATCCGGGTGGGGACTATGGCTACACCTTC. Translating it yields CATSRDPGGDYGYTF.

The chain links TRBV5-6 to TRBJ1-3, with no clear D. V lost 0 bases, J lost 4 bases, and 14 bases lay in between. Germline V gene sequence: CDR1 SGHDT, CDR2 YYEEEE. This CDR3 region has 16 residues. This CDR3 is CASSLEASPLGNTIYF. The CDR3 DNA reads as TGTGCCAGCAGCTTGGAGGCGAGTCCTCTGGGAAACACCATATATTTT.

The gene calls are TRBV19 and TRBJ2-3; 16 nucleotides agree with TRBD2. The CDR3 covers 18 residues. Germline values: CDR1 LNHDA, CDR2 SQIVND (reference sequence). V was clipped by 4 bases and J by 4 bases; unmatched bases: 8. CDR3 nucleotides: TGTGCCAGTAGTAGCGGGACTAGCGGGAGGGCCGTGGCAGATACGCAGTATTTT. Protein: CASSSGTSGRAVADTQYF.